This TCR beta chain was profiled in a study of metastatic and nonmetastatic thyroid tumors. About the research overall: Repertoires from blood and tumor or nodule tissue of malignant and benign thyroid patients were compared. General study results and limits: Reportedly, malignant thyroid tumors had significantly higher TCR beta diversity than benign nodules, in blood and tumor.

On this clone: Antigen unknown.

The CDR3 has 15 amino acids. The germline CDR1 and CDR2 sequences are LGHNT and FRNRAP. J was trimmed by 3 bases and V by 2 bases; bases with no gene match: 6. Per the authors' pipeline: The authors used CDR3 differences across clinicopathological groups to build a distant-metastasis classifier for papillary thyroid cancer. MiXCR re-clonotyped the PCR reads for TCRdb. Here the V and J calls rest on TCRdb's processing, not on the authors' analysis. Found here are under 50,000 clones, 28% of them singletons; the top ten hold roughly 11%. Thyroid surgery had not been preceded by any treatment in any patient.

V gene TRBV12-5 combines with J gene TRBJ2-7; 8 positions match TRBD2. This clonotype was sampled from a male donor with papillary thyroid cancer or a benign thyroid nodule (not recorded which). Some clones in this sample may be carry-over from other donors' samples. Sequenced input: blood. The CDR3 spells CASGLTREARYEQYF. In DNA, the CDR3 is TGTGCTAGTGGTTTGACGCGGGAGGCCCGCTACGAGCAGTACTTC.